These 20 T cell receptor beta chains originate from one sample sequenced in a study of cytomegalovirus exposure and HLA in healthy donors (TCRdb year 2017). Libraries were prepared through the immunoSEQ multiplex PCR assay. A mixture of 60 forward primers for TCR Vbeta segments and 13 reverse primers for TCR Jbeta segments was used in the multiplex PCR. Held by TCRdb, this immuneACCESS table contains in-frame sequences only and omits some clones. Under half of the omission traces to an unresolved V gene where checked; the cause of the rest is unknown. This sample gives about 82,000 clones in total; around 77% of them show up just once. The top ten clones comprise 3% to 3.5% of the sample. What was sequenced was PBMCs. All receptors come from a man over 45 in good health and CMV-seronegative.

The rearrangement links TRBV19 to TRBJ1-1; 11 bases are a match to TRBD1. With V trimmed by 9 bases and J by 2 bases, 11 bases remained unmatched. The CDR3 consists of 16 residues. Per the germline V gene, CDR1 is LNHDA and CDR2 is SQIVND (reference sequence). CDR3 coding DNA: TGTGCCAGCCGACCTACTGGGACAGGGGGTAACACTGAAGCTTTCTTT. Residues: CASRPTGTGGNTEAFF.

The chain recombines TRBV18 with TRBJ1-2; 7 nucleotides align to TRBD1. With V trimmed by 6 bases and J by 3 bases, 4 bases remained unmatched. The CDR3 extends over 13 amino acids. Germline-derived CDR1 and CDR2 are KGHSH and LQKENI. The CDR3 DNA follows: TGTGCCAGCTCCGACAGGGCGGACTATGGCTACACCTTC. As protein: CASSDRADYGYTF. The full variable domain, completed using reference TRBV18 and TRBJ1-2, is NAGVMQNPRHLVRRRGQEARLRCSPMKGHSHVYWYRQLPEEGLKFMVYLQKENIIDESGMPKERFSAEFPKEGPSILRIQQVVRGDSAAYFCASSDRADYGYTFGSGTRLTVV.

This clone appeared a few times. The rearrangement links TRBV2 to TRBJ1-4; D perhaps matches TRBD1 (5 bases). Trimming stripped 2 bases from V and 6 bases from J, with 10 bases between. The V gene's germline CDR1 is SNHLY and CDR2 FYNNEI. The CDR3 is made up of 14 amino acids. The CDR3 sequence is CASSEISRDEKLFF. The CDR3 nucleotides read TGTGCCAGCAGTGAAATCAGCAGGGATGAAAAACTGTTTTTT.

This chain joins TRBV6-1 and TRBJ1-1, with TRBD1 identical over 8 bases. The CDR3 sequence is 14 residues long. V shed 7 bases and J 4 bases; nucleotides not matched to a gene: 8. Germline CDR1 reads MNHNS; CDR2 reads SASEGT. The CDR3 here is CASKPDRGGTEAFF. The CDR3 coding sequence is TGTGCCAGCAAGCCAGACAGGGGAGGCACTGAAGCTTTCTTT.

This chain uses TRBV18 with TRBJ2-5; D might be TRBD1 (6 bases). The germline CDR1 and CDR2 sequences are KGHSH and LQKENI. Trimming pared 3 bases from V and 5 bases from J, leaving 16 bases between. The CDR3 spans 15 residues. CDR3 loop: CASSPSGSQGETQYF. For the CDR3, the DNA is TGTGCCAGCTCACCCTCCGGGTCCCAGGGGGAGACCCAGTACTTC.

This chain uses TRBV19 with TRBJ1-1; D is undetermined. V was pared by 6 bases and J by 2 bases, with 19 bases between. Germline V gene sequence: CDR1 LNHDA, CDR2 SQIVND (reference sequence). This CDR3 region has 16 residues. CDR3 nucleotide sequence: TGTGCCAGTAGCCGGGAAAGGCCTTCCGGTAACACTGAAGCTTTCTTT. Its protein product is CASSRERPSGNTEAFF.

The chain uses TRBV11-3 and TRBJ2-7, with a tentative D call TRBD1 (6 bases). The V gene's germline CDR1 is SGHNT and CDR2 YENEEA. The CDR3 runs to 14 residues. The V end was cut by 4 bases, the J end by 3 bases, with 13 bases between. The CDR3 is CASSSGGSNYEQYF. Written as DNA, the CDR3 is TGTGCCAGCAGCTCTGGGGGCTCAAACTACGAGCAGTACTTC.

The V gene is TRBV2, the J gene TRBJ1-4; D unresolved. The V end lost 6 bases, the J end lost 5 bases, and 13 bases lay between the germline ends. This CDR3 has 14 residues. Germline CDR1 reads SNHLY; CDR2 reads FYNNEI. CDR3 loop: CASSQIRYNEKLFF. The CDR3 DNA is TGTGCCAGCAGCCAGATAAGATACAATGAAAAACTGTTTTTT.

The V call is TRBV7-8, the J call TRBJ2-3, with 7 bases identical to TRBD1. The CDR3 is 12 residues long. Germline V CDR1 and CDR2: SGHVS, FQNEAQ. J gave up 4 bases and V 6 bases, and 1 base lay outside the gene matches. In DNA, the CDR3 is TGTGCCAGCAGGGACAGGTCAGATACGCAGTATTTT. Translated, it gives CASRDRSDTQYF.

CDR3 loop: CASSLGDRDNGYTF. The CDR3 bases are TGTGCCAGCAGCTTGGGAGACAGGGACAATGGCTACACCTTC. This chain uses TRBV7-6 with TRBJ1-2; 7 positions agree with TRBD1. The CDR3 has 14 residues. V lost 3 bases to trimming and J lost 6 bases; unmatched junction nucleotides: 7. Germline values: CDR1 SGHVS, CDR2 FNYEAQ.

The V gene is TRBV10-1, the J gene TRBJ2-5, with TRBD1 as a possible D gene (6 bases). Germline lookup yields CDR1 WNHNN and CDR2 SYGVQD (reference sequence). The CDR3 runs to 13 residues. V lost 3 bases and J lost 3, with 8 bases in between. The CDR3, as DNA: TGCGCCAGCAGTGAAGCAGGGGAAGAGACCCAGTACTTC. This codes for CASSEAGEETQYF.

This clone has more than one count but fewer than ten. The rearrangement joins TRBV7-2 to TRBJ2-3; TRBD2 aligns across 11 bases. With V trimmed by 4 bases and J by 0 bases, 0 bases remained unmatched. CDR1 is SGHTA, CDR2 FQGNSA, per germline. CDR3 length equals 15 residues. This CDR3 is CASSSSGGSTDTQYF. In DNA form, the CDR3 reads TGTGCCAGCAGCTCTAGCGGGGGGAGCACAGATACGCAGTATTTT. Using reference TRBV7-2 and TRBJ2-3 for the parts outside the CDR3, the full variable domain is GAGVSQSPSNKVTEKGKDVELRCDPISGHTALYWYRQSLGQGLEFLIYFQGNSAPDKSGLPSDRFSAERTGGSVSTLTIQRTQQEDSAVYLCASSSSGGSTDTQYFGPGTRLTVL.

The chain carries TRBV6-1 and TRBJ2-1; 7 bases match TRBD1. CDR3 size: 15 residues. V dropped 7 bases and J dropped 0; count of bases not matched to a gene: 6. Germline CDR1 MNHNS, CDR2 SASEGT. In nucleotides, the CDR3 is TGTGCCAGCACCAGGACAGGCGACTCCTACAATGAGCAGTTCTTC. This gives the protein CASTRTGDSYNEQFF.

This clone has only a few counts. The chain links TRBV7-8 to TRBJ2-1; 9 nucleotides align to TRBD2. The CDR3 runs 16 residues. V lost 5 bases to trimming and J lost 8 bases; unmatched junction nucleotides: 13. Looked up from germline, CDR1 is SGHVS and CDR2 is FQNEAQ. The CDR3 is CASSPPLGSGGYEQFF. CDR3 nucleotide sequence: TGTGCCAGCAGCCCCCCATTGGGTAGCGGGGGCTATGAGCAGTTCTTC.

J is TRBJ1-5 and V is TRBV5-1; tentatively, D is TRBD1 (6 bases). The V and J ends lost 4 bases and 7 bases respectively, with 18 bases between them. CDR1 and CDR2 (germline): SGHRS, YFSETQ. CDR3 size: 15 residues. In DNA, the CDR3 is TGCGCCAGCAGCGAACATACAGGGAAGTCGCAGCCCCAGCATTTT. Amino acid sequence: CASSEHTGKSQPQHF.

The V call is TRBV10-2, the J call TRBJ1-1; no clear D gene. Germline-derived CDR1 and CDR2 are WSHSY and SAAADI. With 3 bases removed from V and 1 base from J, the gap between germline ends came to 9 bases. This CDR3 has 14 residues. The CDR3 here is CASSDPGENTEAFF. The DNA of the CDR3 is TGCGCCAGCAGTGATCCCGGGGAGAACACTGAAGCTTTCTTT.

This chain uses TRBV10-2 with TRBJ1-5; possibly TRBD1 for D (6 bases). The CDR3 is 15 residues long. CDR1 and CDR2 (germline): WSHSY, SAAADI. Trimming took off 5 bases at V and 0 bases at J, with 11 bases between the two ends. CDR3 coding DNA: TGCGCCAGCAGTCTGGACAGACTTAGCAATCAGCCCCAGCATTTT. It translates to CASSLDRLSNQPQHF.

This chain connects TRBV15 to TRBJ2-6, with D hard to call. The CDR3 sequence is 15 residues long. V gave up 1 base and J gave up 4 bases, with 8 bases separating them. CDR1 is LNHNV and CDR2 is YYDKDF in the germline V gene (reference sequence). CDR3 protein: CATSRGEAGANVLTF. CDR3 DNA sequence: TGTGCCACCAGCAGAGGCGAGGCCGGGGCCAACGTCCTGACTTTC.

The rearrangement joins TRBV18 to TRBJ2-4; D ambiguous. The CDR3 covers 15 residues. Germline loops: CDR1 KGHSH, CDR2 LQKENI. V lost 3 bases to trimming and J lost 0 bases, with 9 bases between them. This chain's CDR3 is CASSPKQLAKNIQYF. CDR3 bases: TGTGCCAGCTCACCGAAACAGCTAGCCAAAAACATTCAGTACTTC.

The gene calls are TRBV2 and TRBJ1-6; 9 bases align to TRBD1. J was trimmed by 10 bases and V by 4 bases; bases with no gene match: 8. CDR1 and CDR2 (germline): SNHLY, FYNNEI. The length of the CDR3 is 15 residues. CDR3 nucleotides: TGTGCCAGCAGTGCCCGACAGGGGGAGTACTCACCCCTCCACTTT. As protein: CASSARQGEYSPLHF.